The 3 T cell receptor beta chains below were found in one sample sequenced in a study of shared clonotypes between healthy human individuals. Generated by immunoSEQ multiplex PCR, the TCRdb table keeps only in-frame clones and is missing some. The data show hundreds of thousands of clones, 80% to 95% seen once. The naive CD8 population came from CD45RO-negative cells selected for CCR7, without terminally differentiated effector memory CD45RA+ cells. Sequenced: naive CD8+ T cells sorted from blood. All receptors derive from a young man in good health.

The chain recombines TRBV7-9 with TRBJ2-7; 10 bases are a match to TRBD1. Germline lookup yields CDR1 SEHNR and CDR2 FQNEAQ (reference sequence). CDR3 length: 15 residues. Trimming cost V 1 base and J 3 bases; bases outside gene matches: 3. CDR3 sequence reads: CASSLGGQGNYEQYF. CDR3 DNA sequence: TGTGCCAGCAGCTTAGGGGGACAGGGGAACTACGAGCAGTACTTC.

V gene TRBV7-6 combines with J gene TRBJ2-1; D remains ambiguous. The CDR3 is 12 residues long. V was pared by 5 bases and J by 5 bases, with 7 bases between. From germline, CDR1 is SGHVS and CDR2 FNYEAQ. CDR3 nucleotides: TGTGCCAGCAGCCCCACAGACAATGAGCAGTTCTTC. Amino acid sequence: CASSPTDNEQFF.

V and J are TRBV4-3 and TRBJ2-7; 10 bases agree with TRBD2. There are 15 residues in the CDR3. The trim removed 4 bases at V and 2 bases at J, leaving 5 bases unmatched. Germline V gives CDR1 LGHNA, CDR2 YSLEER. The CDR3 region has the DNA TGCGCCAGCAGCCTCGAGCGGGAGGGGGCCTACGAGCAGTACTTC. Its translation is CASSLEREGAYEQYF.